Listed here are 7 T cell receptor beta chains from one sample, sequenced in a study of T-cell reconstitution after alpha-beta-depleted transplantation in children. Unique molecular identifiers featured in how the TCRbeta library was prepared. TCRdb re-derived calls from the PCR reads in MiXCR, one entry per CDR3 protein. The sample lists 440,000 or so distinct CDR3 sequences, approximately 42% occurring once. The source was PBMCs, collected before TCRalphabeta/CD19-depleted stem cell transplant. All receptors derive from a girl between 2 and 10 years old with aplastic anemia, due to receive a stem cell transplant.

The chain links TRBV25-1 to TRBJ2-1; 12 bases fit TRBD2. The CDR3 runs 17 residues. J was trimmed by 6 bases and V by 3 bases; bases with no gene match: 9. Looked up from germline, CDR1 is MGHDK and CDR2 is SYGVNS. The chain's CDR3 is CASSDPRLAGASNEQFF. The CDR3 region has the DNA TGTGCCAGCAGTGACCCGAGACTAGCGGGAGCAAGCAATGAGCAGTTCTTC.

This clonotype has ten or more counts. J is TRBJ2-2 and V is TRBV12-3 or TRBV12-4; weak D call: TRBD2 (5 bases). Trimming stripped 4 bases from V and 2 bases from J, with 11 bases between. This CDR3 is built from 15 residues. This CDR3 is CASSYPLANTGELFF. DNA of the CDR3: TGTGCCAGCAGTTATCCCCTAGCTAACACCGGGGAGCTGTTTTTT.

The chain links TRBV7-8 to TRBJ2-2, with 7 positions matching TRBD1. V lost 4 bases and J lost 7; bases outside the gene matches: 9. The CDR3 sequence is 15 residues long. Looked up from germline, CDR1 is SGHVS and CDR2 is FQNEAQ. In DNA, the CDR3 is TGTGCCAGCAGCTCAACTGTCAGGACAGGCGGGGAGCTGTTTTTT. This gives the protein CASSSTVRTGGELFF.

The gene calls are TRBV27 and TRBJ1-4; tentative D call: TRBD1 (6 bases). The CDR3 contains 13 residues. CDR1 is MNHEY, CDR2 SMNVEV, per germline (reference sequence). V lost 2 bases and J lost 14, with 15 bases in between. CDR3 sequence (DNA): TGTGCCAGCAGTTTAAATCTGGCGCAGGGGCTGTTTTTT. Its protein is CASSLNLAQGLFF.

The chain links TRBV10-3 to TRBJ1-2; 7 bases map to TRBD1. CDR1 is ENHRY, CDR2 SYGVKD, per germline. With 1 base clipped from V and 8 bases from J, the junction kept 4 bases outside the gene matches. CDR3 length: 13 residues. The chain's CDR3 is CAISEYDRDGYTF. The CDR3 region has the DNA TGTGCCATCAGTGAGTACGACAGGGACGGCTACACCTTC.

This clonotype has only a few counts. J is TRBJ2-3 and V is TRBV20-1, with D perhaps TRBD1 (6 bases). The CDR3 totals 16 residues. Germline CDR1 reads DFQATT; CDR2 reads SNEGSKA (reference sequence). The V gene lost 4 bases and the J gene lost 0 bases, with 17 bases spanning the gap. The CDR3 DNA sequence: TGCAGTGCTATCAGCCCCGGGACACCCAGCACAGATACGCAGTATTTT. Protein sequence: CSAISPGTPSTDTQYF.

This clonotype was recorded at least ten times. The gene calls are TRBV20-1 and TRBJ1-4; no clear D. This CDR3 region has 12 residues. Trimming took 6 bases from V and 5 from J, leaving 10 bases between them. Germline assignment: CDR1 DFQATT and CDR2 SNEGSKA (reference sequence). The CDR3 loop reads CSAGPGNEKLFF. The CDR3 nucleotides read TGCAGTGCCGGGCCAGGCAATGAAAAACTGTTTTTT.